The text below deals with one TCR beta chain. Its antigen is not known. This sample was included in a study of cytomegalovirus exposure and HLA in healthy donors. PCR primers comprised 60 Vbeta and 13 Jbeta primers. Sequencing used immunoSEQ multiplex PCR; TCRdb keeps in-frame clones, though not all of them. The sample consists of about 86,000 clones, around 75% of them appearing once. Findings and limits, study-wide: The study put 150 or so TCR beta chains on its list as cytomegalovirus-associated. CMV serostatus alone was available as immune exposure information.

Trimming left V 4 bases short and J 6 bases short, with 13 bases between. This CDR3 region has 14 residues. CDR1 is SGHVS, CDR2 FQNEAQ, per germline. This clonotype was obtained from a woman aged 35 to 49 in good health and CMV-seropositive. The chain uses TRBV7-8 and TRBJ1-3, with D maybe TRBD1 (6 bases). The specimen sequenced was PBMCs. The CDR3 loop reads CASSYTGHENTIYF. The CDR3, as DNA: TGTGCCAGCAGCTACACAGGGCACGAAAACACCATATATTTT.